One sample yielded the 12 T cell receptor beta chains listed below, sequenced in a study of shared clonotypes between healthy human individuals. CD8 cells classed as naive were CD45RO-negative and positively selected for CCR7, excluding terminally differentiated effector memory CD45RA+ cells. Here immunoSEQ multiplex PCR was the method, and the copy in TCRdb shows in-frame clones only, minus some. Among approximately 2,200,000 clones, about 93% were seen once, and the ten largest hold over 1.5%. What was sequenced was naive CD8+ T cells from PBMCs. These receptors originate from a man aged 18 to 29 in good health. Some clones in this sample may be carry-over from other donors' samples.

The chain joins TRBV7-9 to TRBJ1-2; a possible D gene is TRBD1 (5 bases). Trimming stripped 1 base from V and 2 bases from J, with 11 bases between. The CDR3 is made up of 15 amino acids. From germline, CDR1 is SEHNR and CDR2 FQNEAQ (reference sequence). CDR3 DNA: TGTGCCAGCAGCTTAGGCGGGACTCCCAACTATGGCTACACCTTC. Residues: CASSLGGTPNYGYTF.

This clone was seen just once. This CDR3 reads CASSLGQGPFF. In DNA form, the CDR3 reads TGTGCCAGCAGCTTAGGACAGGGCCCGTTCTTC. The rearrangement uses TRBV7-9 and TRBJ2-1; 7 nucleotides align to TRBD1. The CDR3 is made up of 11 amino acids. V trimming: 1 base; J trimming: 15 bases; junction bases outside the gene matches: 3. The germline V gene encodes CDR1 SEHNR and CDR2 FQNEAQ (reference sequence).

The V call is TRBV4-1, the J call TRBJ2-7, with TRBD1 matching 9 bases. Germline V gives CDR1 MGHRA, CDR2 YSYEKL. The CDR3 totals 15 residues. The J segment lost 9 bases and the V segment lost 3 bases, leaving 12 bases of the junction unmatched. CDR3 residues: CASSQGPGQGWGQYF. The CDR3 DNA reads TGCGCCAGCAGCCAGGGACCGGGACAGGGTTGGGGGCAGTACTTC.

This clone came up once. Distinct nucleotide sequences in the sample also encode this CDR3. The rearrangement joins TRBV30 to TRBJ2-7, with no clear D. V lost 0 bases to trimming and J lost 0 bases, with 6 bases between them. This CDR3 region has 13 residues. Germline V gives CDR1 GTSNPN, CDR2 SVGIG (reference sequence). The CDR3 protein is CAWSVPRSYEQYF. The CDR3 region has the DNA TGTGCCTGGAGTGTCCCACGCTCCTACGAGCAGTACTTC.

In its sample, this clone was seen once. Other DNA sequences within the sample encode an identical CDR3. The chain uses TRBV5-6 and TRBJ1-5; the match to TRBD1 covers 11 bases. The CDR3 consists of 15 residues. V was pared by 2 bases and J by 4 bases, with 2 bases of the junction left unmatched. Germline CDR1 is SGHDT and CDR2 is YYEEEE. CDR3 bases: TGTGCCAGCAGCTTAGGGACAGGGGGTAATCAGCCCCAGCATTTT. This gives the protein CASSLGTGGNQPQHF.

Details on this clone: This same CDR3 is encoded by further DNA sequences in the sample. This rearrangement joins TRBV10-3 to TRBJ1-2; D is ambiguous. V lost 4 bases to trimming and J lost 3 bases, with 6 bases between them. Germline assignment: CDR1 ENHRY and CDR2 SYGVKD. This CDR3 spans 12 amino acids. CDR3 amino acids: CAISGLDYGYTF. In DNA form, the CDR3 reads TGTGCCATCAGTGGATTGGACTATGGCTACACCTTC.

The gene calls are TRBV6-5 and TRBJ1-2; D gene unclear. V gave up 0 bases and J gave up 4 bases, with 6 bases separating them. CDR1 and CDR2 (germline): MNHEY, SVGAGI. The CDR3 spans 13 residues. CDR3 sequence reads: CASSYSNLYGYTF. CDR3 DNA: TGTGCCAGCAGTTACTCGAACCTCTATGGCTACACCTTC.

The rearrangement links TRBV2 to TRBJ2-1; a weak D match, TRBD1 (6 bases). The CDR3 has 14 amino acids. The V and J ends lost 8 bases and 4 bases respectively, with 15 bases between them. The V gene's germline CDR1 is SNHLY and CDR2 FYNNEI. CDR3 amino acids: CASFRQDLYNEQFF. CDR3 bases: TGTGCCAGCTTTAGACAGGACTTGTACAATGAGCAGTTCTTC.

J is TRBJ1-2 and V is TRBV2, with D tentatively TRBD1 (5 bases). Trimming cost V 3 bases and J 0 bases, with 14 bases left between them. CDR1 is SNHLY, CDR2 FYNNEI, per germline. This CDR3 has 16 residues. The CDR3 coding sequence is TGTGCCAGCAGTGAGCTAGACAGAGGAACTAACTATGGCTACACCTTC. Translation gives CASSELDRGTNYGYTF.

The rearrangement uses TRBV7-9 and TRBJ2-1; D possibly matches TRBD1 or TRBD2 (6 bases each). Germline-derived CDR1 and CDR2 are SEHNR and FQNEAQ (reference sequence). The CDR3 length is 15 residues. V lost 8 bases and J 6 bases, leaving 20 bases between the germline ends. CDR3 sequence (DNA): TGTGCCAGCGGAGGGGGGACGGCAAACCCCAATGAGCAGTTCTTC. This codes for CASGGGTANPNEQFF.

The chain carries TRBV4-1 and TRBJ2-1, with unresolved D. Germline loops: CDR1 MGHRA, CDR2 YSYEKL. Trimming cost V 0 bases and J 7 bases, with 7 bases left between them. The CDR3 is made up of 13 amino acids. The CDR3 DNA is TGCGCCAGCAGCCAAGAGGGTAGGAATGAGCAGTTCTTC. It encodes CASSQEGRNEQFF.

With regard to this clone: Other DNA sequences in the sample encode the same CDR3. The gene calls are TRBV7-3 and TRBJ2-1; TRBD2 aligns across 9 bases. Trimming cost V 0 bases and J 4 bases; bases outside gene matches: 1. The germline V gene has CDR1 SGHTA and CDR2 FQGTGA. The CDR3 is 15 amino acids. For the CDR3, the DNA is TGTGCCAGCAGCTTAACTAGCGGGGGATACAATGAGCAGTTCTTC. This codes for CASSLTSGGYNEQFF. Full variable domain (outside the CDR3, taken from reference TRBV7-3 and TRBJ2-1): GAGVSQTPSNKVTEKGKYVELRCDPISGHTALYWYRQSLGQGPEFLIYFQGTGAADDSGLPNDRFFAVRPEGSVSTLKIQRTERGDSAVYLCASSLTSGGYNEQFFGPGTRLTVL.